The rows below give T cell receptor beta chains drawn from one sample of a study of beta chain features in type 1 diabetes. TCRdb keeps only in-frame clones here, not all; method: immunoSEQ multiplex PCR. The sample includes around 140,000 clones, approximately 9% of them seen just once. The sequenced material came from central memory CD4+ T cells from blood. The receptors were sampled from a man aged 25 to 40 with type 1 diabetes. CDR3s include the opening cysteine and the closing phenylalanine or tryptophan. A D gene is named only where the DNA matches it firmly. Where a row states a size, it is once, few, many or the class of an expanded clone; other rows omit it.

TRBJ2-4	.	TRBV12-5	.	CASGPPAKNIQYF	TGTGCTAGTGGCCCTCCGGCCAAAAACATTCAGTACTTC
TRBJ2-3	.	TRBV5-1	.	CASSFPTASDTQYF	TGCGCCAGCAGCTTTCCGACAGCCTCAGATACGCAGTATTTT
TRBJ2-6	.	TRBV4-2	few	CASSQAFTLAGANVLTF	TGTGCCAGCAGCCAGGCCTTTACCCTGGCCGGGGCCAACGTCCTGACTTTC
TRBJ2-5	TRBD2	TRBV20-1	few	CSATGGETQYF	TGCAGTGCTACGGGGGGAGAGACCCAGTACTTC
TRBJ2-5	.	TRBV7-2	few	CASSLRHLQETQYF	TGTGCCAGCAGCCTCCGTCACCTACAAGAGACCCAGTACTTC
TRBJ2-5	.	TRBV6-7	.	CASSYSDRKETQYF	TGTGCCAGCAGTTACTCGGACAGAAAAGAGACCCAGTACTTC
TRBJ2-2	.	TRBV2	.	CATTGGRATGELFF	TGTGCCACCACAGGAGGGCGGGCCACCGGGGAGCTGTTTTTT
TRBJ1-1	.	TRBV5-1	few	CASSLAWGVLTEAFF	TGCGCCAGCAGCTTGGCCTGGGGGGTATTGACTGAAGCTTTCTTT
TRBJ2-2	.	TRBV6-5	.	CASSPANTGELFF	TGTGCCAGCAGTCCAGCGAACACCGGGGAGCTGTTTTTT
TRBJ2-4	.	TRBV4-3	few	CASSQGENIQYF	TGCGCCAGCAGCCAAGGCGAGAACATTCAGTACTTC
TRBJ2-2	TRBD1	TRBV6-5	.	CASRDRGRAGELFF	TGTGCCAGCAGGGACAGGGGGCGCGCCGGGGAGCTGTTTTTT
TRBJ1-5	.	TRBV19	few	CASSIAVSQPQHF	TGTGCCAGTAGTATAGCAGTGTCTCAGCCCCAGCATTTT
TRBJ1-5	.	TRBV7-2	.	CASSPPDQPQHF	TGTGCCAGCAGCCCCCCCGATCAGCCCCAGCATTTT
TRBJ2-3	.	TRBV2	few	CASSGRGDTNTQYF	TGTGCCAGCAGTGGTCGGGGGGACACGAATACGCAGTATTTT
TRBJ2-2	TRBD2	TRBV4-2	.	CASSQEEGLGYTGELFF	TGTGCCAGCAGCCAAGAGGAAGGACTAGGCTACACCGGGGAGCTGTTTTTT
TRBJ1-2	.	TRBV7-9	few	CASSFPQGIYTF	TGTGCCAGCAGCTTTCCCCAGGGGATCTACACCTTC
TRBJ2-3	.	TRBV7-2	.	CASRRDLPAIDTQYF	TGTGCCAGCAGACGGGACTTACCAGCAATAGATACGCAGTATTTT
TRBJ1-6	TRBD1	TRBV6-5	few	CASRVGQQNSPLHF	TGTGCCAGCAGGGTGGGACAGCAGAATTCACCCCTCCACTTT
TRBJ2-7	.	TRBV30	.	CAWSRSSYEQYF	TGTGCCTGGAGTCGTAGCTCCTACGAGCAGTACTTC
TRBJ1-1	.	TRBV6-1	.	CASSSTSGTEAFF	TGTGCCAGCAGTTCCACGTCCGGCACTGAAGCTTTCTTT
TRBJ2-7	.	TRBV19	few	CASSITGSYEQYF	TGTGCCAGTAGTATTACGGGTTCCTACGAGCAGTACTTC
TRBJ2-1	.	TRBV19	few	CAIQDRTAGSGEQFF	TGTGCCATCCAAGATCGTACCGCGGGATCAGGCGAGCAGTTCTTC
TRBJ2-7	.	TRBV28	few	CASSLWQGGIYEQYF	TGTGCCAGCAGTTTATGGCAGGGGGGTATCTACGAGCAGTACTTC
TRBJ1-1	.	TRBV5-1	few	CASSSTGMDTEAFF	TGCGCCAGCAGCTCAACAGGTATGGACACTGAAGCTTTCTTT
TRBJ2-3	TRBD1	TRBV18	.	CASSQGVGDTQYF	TGTGCCAGCTCCCAGGGGGTTGGAGATACGCAGTATTTT
TRBJ2-1	TRBD2	TRBV7-2	.	CASSLAGGGAANEQFF	TGTGCCAGCAGCTTAGCGGGCGGGGGGGCTGCGAATGAGCAGTTCTTC
TRBJ1-1	.	TRBV6-5	.	CASSYRQTMNTEAFF	TGTGCCAGCAGTTACCGACAGACGATGAACACTGAAGCTTTCTTT
TRBJ1-2	.	TRBV7-2	.	CASSLSDRSYGYTF	TGTGCCAGCAGCTTATCAGACAGGTCCTATGGCTACACCTTC
TRBJ1-5	.	TRBV15	few	CATSPRGDQPQHF	TGTGCCACCAGCCCCCGCGGGGACCAGCCCCAGCATTTT
TRBJ1-2	.	TRBV6-5	few	CASSSDSRILNYGYTF	TGTGCCAGCAGTTCCGACAGTCGAATACTTAACTATGGCTACACCTTC
TRBJ1-2	TRBD1	TRBV4-3	few	CASSQPGQGGYTF	TGCGCCAGCAGCCAGCCGGGACAGGGTGGCTACACCTTC
TRBJ2-2	.	TRBV7-9	few	CASSLFSGSPGELFF	TGTGCCAGCAGCTTATTCTCAGGGTCCCCCGGGGAGCTGTTTTTT
TRBJ2-5	TRBD2	TRBV2	.	CASSSSGEETQYF	TGTGCCAGCAGTTCTAGCGGAGAAGAGACCCAGTACTTC
TRBJ2-3	TRBD2	TRBV18	few	CASSPLLAGVTDTQYF	TGTGCCAGCTCACCCCTTCTAGCGGGGGTCACAGATACGCAGTATTTT
TRBJ1-1	TRBD1	TRBV5-1	few	CASSLQGSDTEAFF	TGCGCCAGCAGCTTACAGGGGTCGGACACTGAAGCTTTCTTT
TRBJ1-1	TRBD1	TRBV7-9	.	CASRGQGPQYTEAFF	TGTGCCAGCAGGGGACAGGGCCCGCAGTACACTGAAGCTTTCTTT
TRBJ1-5	.	TRBV6-6	.	CASSYSIYRANQPQHF	TGTGCCAGCAGTTACTCGATTTACAGGGCAAATCAGCCCCAGCATTTT
TRBJ2-5	.	TRBV18	few	CASSPLLQETQYF	TGTGCCAGCTCACCACTCCTCCAAGAGACCCAGTACTTC
TRBJ2-7	TRBD2	TRBV23-1	.	CASSLRLAGGTYEQYF	TGCGCCAGCAGTCTGAGACTAGCGGGGGGTACCTACGAGCAGTACTTC
TRBJ1-1	.	TRBV5-1	few	CASSLGQGGFGTEAFF	TGCGCCAGCAGCTTGGGGCAGGGCGGATTCGGCACTGAAGCTTTCTTT
TRBJ1-4	.	TRBV6-1	few	CASSEAQLTRGKLFF	TGTGCCAGCAGTGAAGCACAGCTTACACGTGGAAAACTGTTTTTT
TRBJ2-3	TRBD2	TRBV5-1	.	CASRSERGVTDTQYF	TGCGCCAGCAGGTCAGAGCGGGGGGTCACAGATACGCAGTATTTT
TRBJ1-2	.	TRBV7-2	few	CASSSRAGEGGYGYTF	TGTGCCAGCAGCTCGCGGGCGGGGGAAGGGGGGTATGGCTACACCTTC
TRBJ2-7	.	TRBV5-8	.	CASSRLQGYEQYF	TGTGCCAGCAGCCGATTACAGGGCTACGAGCAGTACTTC
TRBJ1-2	TRBD1	TRBV10-3	few	CASRTGPDYGYTF	TGTGCCAGCCGGACAGGGCCAGACTATGGCTACACCTTC
TRBJ1-2	.	TRBV14	.	CASSRLGTESLYGYTF	TGTGCCAGCAGCCGACTAGGGACCGAGTCCCTCTATGGCTACACCTTC
TRBJ2-3	TRBD1	TRBV11-2	few	CASSPRDREDTQYF	TGTGCCAGCAGCCCGCGGGACAGGGAGGATACGCAGTATTTT
TRBJ2-5	TRBD2	TRBV29-1	.	CSAAQTSGGVYQETQYF	TGCAGCGCTGCCCAGACTAGCGGGGGAGTCTACCAAGAGACCCAGTACTTC
TRBJ1-1	.	TRBV5-1	.	CASSFNRNTEAFF	TGCGCCAGCAGCTTTAACAGGAACACTGAAGCTTTCTTT
TRBJ1-2	TRBD1	TRBV2	.	CASSQGVRYGYTF	TGTGCCAGCAGCCAGGGGGTACGCTATGGCTACACCTTC